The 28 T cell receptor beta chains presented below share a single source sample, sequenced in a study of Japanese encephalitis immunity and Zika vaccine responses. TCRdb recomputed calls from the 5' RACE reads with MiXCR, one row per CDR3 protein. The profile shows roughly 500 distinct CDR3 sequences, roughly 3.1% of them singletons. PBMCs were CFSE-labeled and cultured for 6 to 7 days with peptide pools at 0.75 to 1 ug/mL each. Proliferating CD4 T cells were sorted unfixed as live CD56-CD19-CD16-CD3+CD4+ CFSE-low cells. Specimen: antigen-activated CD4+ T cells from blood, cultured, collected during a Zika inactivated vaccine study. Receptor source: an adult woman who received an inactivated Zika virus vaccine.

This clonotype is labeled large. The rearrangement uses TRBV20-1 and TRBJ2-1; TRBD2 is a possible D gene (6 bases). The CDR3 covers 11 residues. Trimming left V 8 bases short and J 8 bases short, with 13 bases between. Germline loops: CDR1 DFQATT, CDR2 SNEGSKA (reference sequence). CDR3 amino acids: CSMGRSDEQFF. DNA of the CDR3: TGCAGTATGGGGAGGTCGGATGAGCAGTTCTTC.

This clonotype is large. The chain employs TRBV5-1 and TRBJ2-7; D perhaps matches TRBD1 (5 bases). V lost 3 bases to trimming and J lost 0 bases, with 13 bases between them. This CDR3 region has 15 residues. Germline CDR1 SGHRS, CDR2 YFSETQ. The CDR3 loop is CASSSGHKSSYEQYF. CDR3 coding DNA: TGCGCCAGCAGCTCCGGACACAAAAGCTCCTACGAGCAGTACTTC.

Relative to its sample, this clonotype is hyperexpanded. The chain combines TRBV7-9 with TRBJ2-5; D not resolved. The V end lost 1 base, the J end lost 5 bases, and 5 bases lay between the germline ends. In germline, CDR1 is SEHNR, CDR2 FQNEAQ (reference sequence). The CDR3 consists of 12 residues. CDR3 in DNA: TGTGCCAGCAGCTTAGTGTTGGAGACCCAGTACTTC. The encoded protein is CASSLVLETQYF.

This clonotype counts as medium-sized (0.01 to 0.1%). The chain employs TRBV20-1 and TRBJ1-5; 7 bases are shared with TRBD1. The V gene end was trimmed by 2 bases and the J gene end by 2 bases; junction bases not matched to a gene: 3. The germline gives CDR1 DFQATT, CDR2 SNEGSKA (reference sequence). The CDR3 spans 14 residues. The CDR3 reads CSARPGGGNQPQHF. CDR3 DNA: TGCAGTGCTAGACCAGGGGGTGGCAATCAGCCCCAGCATTTT.

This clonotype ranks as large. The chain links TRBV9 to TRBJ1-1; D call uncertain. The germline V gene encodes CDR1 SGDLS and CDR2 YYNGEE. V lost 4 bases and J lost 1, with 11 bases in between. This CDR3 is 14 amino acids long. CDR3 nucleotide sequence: TGTGCCAGCAGCCTTACGACTGCGAACACTGAAGCTTTCTTT. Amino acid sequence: CASSLTTANTEAFF.

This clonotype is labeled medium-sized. In DNA, the CDR3 is TGTGCCAGCAGCTCCCAGATGGGGGGCGTGGGGGAAAAACTGTTTTTT. It yields the protein CASSSQMGGVGEKLFF. The rearrangement joins TRBV3-1 to TRBJ1-4; a weak D match, TRBD1 (6 bases). The V gene's germline CDR1 is LGHDT and CDR2 YNNKEL (reference sequence). Trimming stripped 5 bases from V and 8 bases from J, with 21 bases between. The CDR3 consists of 16 residues.

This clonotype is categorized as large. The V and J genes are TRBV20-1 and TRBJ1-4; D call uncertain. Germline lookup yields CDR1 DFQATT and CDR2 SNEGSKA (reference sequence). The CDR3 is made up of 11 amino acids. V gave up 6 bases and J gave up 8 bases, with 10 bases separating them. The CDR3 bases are TGCAGTGCCTCTGTGGGGGAAAAACTGTTTTTT. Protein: CSASVGEKLFF.

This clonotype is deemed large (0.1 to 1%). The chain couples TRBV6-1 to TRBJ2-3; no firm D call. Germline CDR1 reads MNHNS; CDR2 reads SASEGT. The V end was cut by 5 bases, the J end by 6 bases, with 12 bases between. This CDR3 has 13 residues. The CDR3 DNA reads TGTGCCAGCAGTCCCTTTGACATGGATACGCAGTATTTT. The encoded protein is CASSPFDMDTQYF.

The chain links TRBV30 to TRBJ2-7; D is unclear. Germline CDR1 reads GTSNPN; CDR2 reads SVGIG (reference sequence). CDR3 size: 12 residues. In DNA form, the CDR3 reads TGTGAATGGAGTGGAGTAGCCTACGAGCAGTACTTC. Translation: CEWSGVAYEQYF.

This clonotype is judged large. DNA for the CDR3: TGCAGCGCAGGGACAGGGGTGGACACTGAAGCTTTCTTT. It yields the protein CSAGTGVDTEAFF. This chain links TRBV29-1 with TRBJ1-1; 10 positions agree with TRBD1. Germline V gene sequence: CDR1 SQVTM, CDR2 ANQGSEA. The trim removed 7 bases at V and 3 bases at J, leaving 5 bases unmatched. This CDR3 comprises 13 residues.

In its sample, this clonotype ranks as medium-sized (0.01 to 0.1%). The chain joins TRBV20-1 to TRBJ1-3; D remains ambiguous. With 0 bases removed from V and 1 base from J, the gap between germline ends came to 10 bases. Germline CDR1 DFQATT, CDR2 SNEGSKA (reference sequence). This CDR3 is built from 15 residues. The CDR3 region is CSARDPWKSGNTIYF. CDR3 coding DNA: TGCAGTGCTAGAGATCCGTGGAAATCTGGAAACACCATATATTTT.

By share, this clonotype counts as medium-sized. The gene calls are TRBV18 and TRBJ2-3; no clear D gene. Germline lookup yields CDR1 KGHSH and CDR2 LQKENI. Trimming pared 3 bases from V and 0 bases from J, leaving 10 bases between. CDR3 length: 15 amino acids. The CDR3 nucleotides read TGTGCCAGCTCACCGGCGACTCGTAGCACAGATACGCAGTATTTT. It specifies CASSPATRSTDTQYF. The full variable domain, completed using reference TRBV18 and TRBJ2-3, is NAGVMQNPRHLVRRRGQEARLRCSPMKGHSHVYWYRQLPEEGLKFMVYLQKENIIDESGMPKERFSAEFPKEGPSILRIQQVVRGDSAAYFCASSPATRSTDTQYFGPGTRLTVL.

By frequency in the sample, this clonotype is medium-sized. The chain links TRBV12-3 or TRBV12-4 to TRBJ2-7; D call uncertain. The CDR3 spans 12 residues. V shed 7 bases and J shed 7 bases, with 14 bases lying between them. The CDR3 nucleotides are TGTGCCAGCACTGAAGGTTTTGGGGAGCAGTACTTC. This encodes CASTEGFGEQYF.

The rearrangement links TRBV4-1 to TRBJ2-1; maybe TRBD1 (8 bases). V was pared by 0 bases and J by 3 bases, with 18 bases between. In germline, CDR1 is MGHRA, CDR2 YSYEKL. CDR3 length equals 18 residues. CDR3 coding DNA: TGCGCCAGCAGCCAAGATCAGGGGCACAGGGGGGGCTACAATGAGCAGTTCTTC. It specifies CASSQDQGHRGGYNEQFF.

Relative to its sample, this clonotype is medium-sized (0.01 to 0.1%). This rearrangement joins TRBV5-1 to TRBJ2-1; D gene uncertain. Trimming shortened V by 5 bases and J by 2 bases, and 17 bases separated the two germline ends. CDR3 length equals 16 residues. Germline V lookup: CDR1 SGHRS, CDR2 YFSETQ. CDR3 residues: CASRLSWRTPYNEQFF. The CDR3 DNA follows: TGCGCCAGCAGACTATCTTGGCGGACCCCCTACAATGAGCAGTTCTTC.

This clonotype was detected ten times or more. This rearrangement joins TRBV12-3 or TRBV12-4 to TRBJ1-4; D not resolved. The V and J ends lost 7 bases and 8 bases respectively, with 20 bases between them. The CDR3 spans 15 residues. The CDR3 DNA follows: TGTGCCAGCACCCCGGGGAGAACCGGGTGGGAAAAACTGTTTTTT. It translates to CASTPGRTGWEKLFF.

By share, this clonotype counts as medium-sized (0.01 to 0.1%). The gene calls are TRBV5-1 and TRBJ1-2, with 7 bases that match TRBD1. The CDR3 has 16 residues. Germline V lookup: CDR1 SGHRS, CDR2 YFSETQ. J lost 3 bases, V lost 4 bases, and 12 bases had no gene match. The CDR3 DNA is TGCGCCAGCAGCCTAGATAATCAGGGGGGATACTATGGCTACACCTTC. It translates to CASSLDNQGGYYGYTF.

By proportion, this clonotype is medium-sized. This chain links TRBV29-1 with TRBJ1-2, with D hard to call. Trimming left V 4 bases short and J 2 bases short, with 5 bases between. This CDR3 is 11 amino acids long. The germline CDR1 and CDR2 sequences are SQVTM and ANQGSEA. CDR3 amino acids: CSVGQNYGYTF. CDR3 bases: TGCAGCGTTGGGCAGAACTATGGCTACACCTTC. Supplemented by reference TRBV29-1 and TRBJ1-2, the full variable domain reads SAVISQKPSRDICQRGTSLTIQCQVDSQVTMMFWYRQQPGQSLTLIATANQGSEATYESGFVIDKFPISRPNLTFSTLTVSNMSPEDSSIYLCSVGQNYGYTFGSGTRLTVV.

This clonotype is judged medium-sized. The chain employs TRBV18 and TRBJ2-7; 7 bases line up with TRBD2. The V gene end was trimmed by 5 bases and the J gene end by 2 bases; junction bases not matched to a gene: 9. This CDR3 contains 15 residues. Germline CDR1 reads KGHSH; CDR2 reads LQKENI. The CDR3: CASSSYSGSTYEQYF. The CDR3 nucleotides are TGTGCCAGCTCATCGTATAGCGGGTCTACCTACGAGCAGTACTTC. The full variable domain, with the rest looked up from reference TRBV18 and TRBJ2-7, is NAGVMQNPRHLVRRRGQEARLRCSPMKGHSHVYWYRQLPEEGLKFMVYLQKENIIDESGMPKERFSAEFPKEGPSILRIQQVVRGDSAAYFCASSSYSGSTYEQYFGPGTRLTVT.

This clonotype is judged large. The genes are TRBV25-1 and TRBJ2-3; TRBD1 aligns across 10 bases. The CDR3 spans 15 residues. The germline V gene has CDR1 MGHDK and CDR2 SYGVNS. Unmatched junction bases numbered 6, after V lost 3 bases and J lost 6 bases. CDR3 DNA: TGTGCCAGCAGTGACCCGGACAGGGGGGCGGATACGCAGTATTTT. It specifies CASSDPDRGADTQYF.

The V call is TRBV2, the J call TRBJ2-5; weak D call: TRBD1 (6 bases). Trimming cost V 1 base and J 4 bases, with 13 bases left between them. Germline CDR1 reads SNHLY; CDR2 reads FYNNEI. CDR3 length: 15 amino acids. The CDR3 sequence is CASSEVGGRGETQYF. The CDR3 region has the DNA TGTGCCAGCAGTGAAGTCGGAGGCAGGGGAGAGACCCAGTACTTC.

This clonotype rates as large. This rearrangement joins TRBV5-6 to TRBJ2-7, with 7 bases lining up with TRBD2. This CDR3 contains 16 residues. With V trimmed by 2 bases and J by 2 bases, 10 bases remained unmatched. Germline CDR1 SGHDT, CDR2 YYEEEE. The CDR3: CASSFLREAGAYEQYF. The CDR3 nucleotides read TGTGCCAGCAGCTTTTTACGGGAGGCGGGGGCCTACGAGCAGTACTTC.

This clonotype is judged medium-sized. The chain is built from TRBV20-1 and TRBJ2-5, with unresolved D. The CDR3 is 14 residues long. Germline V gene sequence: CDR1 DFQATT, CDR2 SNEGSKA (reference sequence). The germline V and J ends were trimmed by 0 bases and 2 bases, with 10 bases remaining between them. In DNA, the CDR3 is TGCAGTGCTAGAGATAGCAGAATACAAGAGACCCAGTACTTC. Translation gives CSARDSRIQETQYF.

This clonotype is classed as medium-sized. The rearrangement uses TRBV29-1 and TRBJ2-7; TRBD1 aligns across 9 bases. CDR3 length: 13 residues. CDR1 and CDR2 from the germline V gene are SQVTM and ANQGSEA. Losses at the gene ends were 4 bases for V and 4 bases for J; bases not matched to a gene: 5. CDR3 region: CSVVATGGYEQYF. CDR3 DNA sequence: TGCAGCGTTGTGGCGACAGGGGGATACGAGCAGTACTTC.

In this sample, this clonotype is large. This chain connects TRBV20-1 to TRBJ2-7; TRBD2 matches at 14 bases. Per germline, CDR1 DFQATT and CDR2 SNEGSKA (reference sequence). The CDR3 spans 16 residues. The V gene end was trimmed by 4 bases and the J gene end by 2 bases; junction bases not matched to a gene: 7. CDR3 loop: CSATGLAGGETYEQYF. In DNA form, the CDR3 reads TGCAGTGCTACCGGACTAGCGGGGGGCGAAACCTACGAGCAGTACTTC.

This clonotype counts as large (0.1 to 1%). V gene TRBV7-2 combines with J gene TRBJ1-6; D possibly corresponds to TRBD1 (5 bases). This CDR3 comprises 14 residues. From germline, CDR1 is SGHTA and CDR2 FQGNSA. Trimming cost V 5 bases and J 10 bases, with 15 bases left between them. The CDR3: CASSQRGWESPLHF. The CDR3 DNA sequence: TGTGCCAGCAGCCAAAGGGGTTGGGAGTCACCCCTCCACTTT.

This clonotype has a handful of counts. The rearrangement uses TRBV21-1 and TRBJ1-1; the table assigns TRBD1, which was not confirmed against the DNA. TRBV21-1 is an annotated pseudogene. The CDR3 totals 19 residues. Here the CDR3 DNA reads TGTGCCAGCAGCAAGTTTCGTATGGGACAGAGTACACAGAACACTGAAGCTTTCTTT. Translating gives CASSKFRMGQSTQNTEAFF.

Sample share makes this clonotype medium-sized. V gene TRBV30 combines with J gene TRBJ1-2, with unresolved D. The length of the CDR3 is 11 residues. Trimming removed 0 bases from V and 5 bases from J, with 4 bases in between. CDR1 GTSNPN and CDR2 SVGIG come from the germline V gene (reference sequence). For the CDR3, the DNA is TGTGCCTGGAGTGTATCGTATGGCTACACCTTC. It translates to CAWSVSYGYTF.